A selection of T cell receptor beta chains follows, all from one sample in a study of tumor and adjacent non-tumor tissue in lung cancer. One entry per CDR3 protein results from TCRdb running MiXCR on the multiplex PCR reads. The data show approximately 71,000 distinct CDR3 sequences, roughly 60% seen once. Input material: lung tumor tissue. These receptors were collected from a man aged 50-60 years with non-small cell lung cancer. The CDR3 runs from the conserved cysteine through the conserved F or W. The D gene is left open where the match is weak. Only some rows state a clone size, as once, few, many or a class for expanded clones.

TRBJ1-6	.	TRBV11-2	once	CASSFSGHNHISPLHF	TGTGCCAGCAGCTTCTCGGGGCACAACCATATTTCACCCCTCCACTTT
TRBJ2-7	.	TRBV12-3/TRBV12-4	.	CASSEWTVSCEQYF	TGTGCCAGCAGTGAGTGGACCGTCTCCTGTGAGCAGTACTTC
TRBJ2-3	TRBD2	TRBV11-3	.	CTGSAGTSGTDTLYF	TGTACCGGGAGCGCCGGGACTAGCGGCACAGATACGCTGTATTTT
TRBJ2-1	TRBD1	TRBV4-1	.	CASSQAGDRDYYDEQFF	TGCGCCAGCAGCCAAGCCGGAGACAGGGATTACTACGACGAGCAGTTCTTC
TRBJ2-7	.	TRBV28	.	CASNRDPGEQYF	TGTGCCAGCAACCGGGACCCCGGGGAGCAGTACTTC
TRBJ2-4	.	TRBV7-9	many	CASSLGGLAKNIQYF	TGTGCCAGCAGCTTAGGAGGGTTAGCCAAAAACATTCAGTACTTC
TRBJ2-7	TRBD1	TRBV29-1	many	CSVEEGRETGGRGKQYF	TGCAGCGTTGAAGAGGGTCGTGAGACAGGGGGCCGCGGTAAGCAGTACTTC
TRBJ1-1	.	TRBV11-2	.	CVSGSDMAEAFF	TGTGTCAGCGGCTCGGACATGGCTGAAGCTTTCTTT
TRBJ1-4	.	TRBV6-1	few	CASQVRFNEKLFF	TGTGCCAGCCAAGTACGGTTCAATGAAAAACTGTTTTTT
TRBJ2-1	TRBD2	TRBV7-2	few	CASTSSGGYNEQFF	TGTGCCAGCACCTCTAGCGGGGGCTACAATGAGCAGTTCTTC